This is a list of T cell receptor beta chains from one sample in a study of blood T cell repertoires in COVID-19. The repertoire was sequenced with immunoSEQ multiplex PCR; TCRdb's copy has only in-frame clones and lacks some. Among 250,000 to 350,000 clones, about nine tenths were seen once, and the ten largest hold approximately 9%. Sample: PBMCs or T cells enriched from blood (not recorded which). The receptors were gathered from a woman aged 18 to 35 who had recovered from COVID-19. CDR3s include the opening cysteine and the closing phenylalanine or tryptophan. Fields, in order: J gene, D gene, clone size, V gene, CDR3 DNA, CDR3 protein. A D gene is named only where the DNA matches it firmly. Some rows mark clone size as missing; the rest say once, few, many or name a class of expanded clone.

j_call: TRBJ2-5; d_call: TRBD1; clone_size: -; v_call: TRBV18; cdr3_nt: TGTGCCAGCTCACCTTGGACAGGGAGTACGGAGACCCAGTACTTC; cdr3_aa: CASSPWTGSTETQYF
j_call: TRBJ1-4; d_call: -; clone_size: -; v_call: TRBV18; cdr3_nt: TGTGCCAGAGTCTTTTGTAGTGAAAAACTGTTTTTT; cdr3_aa: CARVFCSEKLFF
j_call: TRBJ2-7; d_call: TRBD2; clone_size: -; v_call: TRBV5-5; cdr3_nt: TGTGCCAGCAGCTTGGCGACTAGCGGTAAACATGGCGAGCAGTACTTC; cdr3_aa: CASSLATSGKHGEQYF
j_call: TRBJ2-1; d_call: TRBD2; clone_size: once; v_call: TRBV3-1/TRBV3-2; cdr3_nt: TGTGCCAGCAGTCACCAAGGGACTAGCGGACCAAACAATGAGCAGTTCTTC; cdr3_aa: CASSHQGTSGPNNEQFF
j_call: TRBJ1-3; d_call: -; clone_size: few; v_call: TRBV2; cdr3_nt: TGTGCCAGCAGTGAAATTACAGGGCCGATCTCTGGAAACACCATATATTTT; cdr3_aa: CASSEITGPISGNTIYF
j_call: TRBJ2-2; d_call: TRBD1; clone_size: -; v_call: TRBV7-9; cdr3_nt: TGTGCCAGCAGCCTACTCCGGGACAGGGAAACCGGGGAGCTGTTTTTT; cdr3_aa: CASSLLRDRETGELFF
j_call: TRBJ1-4; d_call: TRBD1; clone_size: -; v_call: TRBV2; cdr3_nt: TGTGCCAGAGGGACAGGGGCGGGTGAAAAACTGTTTTTT; cdr3_aa: CARGTGAGEKLFF
j_call: TRBJ2-3; d_call: TRBD2; clone_size: -; v_call: TRBV10-3; cdr3_nt: TGTGCCATCAGGGAAACCGAATTTCTAGCGGGATCGGGAGATACGCAGTATTTT; cdr3_aa: CAIRETEFLAGSGDTQYF
j_call: TRBJ2-7; d_call: TRBD1; clone_size: -; v_call: TRBV6-2/TRBV6-3; cdr3_nt: TGTGCCAGCAGCGAAACAGGGGTGGCCACCTACGAGCAGTACTTC; cdr3_aa: CASSETGVATYEQYF
j_call: TRBJ2-3; d_call: TRBD1; clone_size: -; v_call: TRBV6-5; cdr3_nt: TGTGCCAGCAGTTGGGACAGGGGTGAAGCAGATACGCAGTATTTT; cdr3_aa: CASSWDRGEADTQYF
j_call: TRBJ1-4; d_call: TRBD1; clone_size: -; v_call: TRBV6-5; cdr3_nt: TGTGCCAGCATGGGGACAGGTAGTAGAAAACTGTTTTTT; cdr3_aa: CASMGTGSRKLFF
j_call: TRBJ1-2; d_call: TRBD1; clone_size: -; v_call: TRBV18; cdr3_nt: TGTGCCAGCTCGACGACAGGGACAGACTATGGCTACACCTTC; cdr3_aa: CASSTTGTDYGYTF
j_call: TRBJ1-6; d_call: TRBD1; clone_size: -; v_call: TRBV11-2; cdr3_nt: TGTGCCAGCAGCTTGATCGGACAGGGTGGTTCACCCCTCCACTTT; cdr3_aa: CASSLIGQGGSPLHF
j_call: TRBJ2-1; d_call: TRBD2; clone_size: -; v_call: TRBV3-1/TRBV3-2; cdr3_nt: TGTGCCAGCACAGGCGGACAGCGGGAGGGCTCCCATGAGCAGTTCTTC; cdr3_aa: CASTGGQREGSHEQFF
j_call: TRBJ2-3; d_call: TRBD2; clone_size: -; v_call: TRBV18; cdr3_nt: TGTGCCAGCTCACCAGCGTCTAGCGGGGGGGCTGATACGCAGTATTTT; cdr3_aa: CASSPASSGGADTQYF
j_call: TRBJ1-5; d_call: TRBD1; clone_size: -; v_call: TRBV10-2; cdr3_nt: TGCGCCAGCAGGAGAAACAGGGGAGACCAGCCCCAGCATTTT; cdr3_aa: CASRRNRGDQPQHF
j_call: TRBJ2-7; d_call: -; clone_size: -; v_call: TRBV11-2; cdr3_nt: TGTGCCAGCAGCTTAGAGTATCGCAGGGCCCCCTACGAGCAGTACTTC; cdr3_aa: CASSLEYRRAPYEQYF
j_call: TRBJ1-2; d_call: TRBD1; clone_size: -; v_call: TRBV10-3; cdr3_nt: TGTGCCATCAGTGTGCGAGGACAGGTAGATGGCTACACCTTC; cdr3_aa: CAISVRGQVDGYTF
j_call: TRBJ2-2; d_call: -; clone_size: -; v_call: TRBV4-3; cdr3_nt: TGCGCCAGCAGCCAAGGGACAGCGGGAAACACCGGGGAGCTGTTTTTT; cdr3_aa: CASSQGTAGNTGELFF
j_call: TRBJ2-7; d_call: -; clone_size: once; v_call: TRBV9; cdr3_nt: TGTGCCAGCAGCGTAGATGTGGGGGCGTACGAGCAGTACTTC; cdr3_aa: CASSVDVGAYEQYF
j_call: TRBJ2-3; d_call: TRBD1; clone_size: -; v_call: TRBV11-3; cdr3_nt: TGTGCCAGCAGCAGGGGACAGTACAGCACAGATACGCAGTATTTT; cdr3_aa: CASSRGQYSTDTQYF
j_call: TRBJ1-1; d_call: TRBD1; clone_size: -; v_call: TRBV28; cdr3_nt: TGTGCCAGCAGTTTATGGGGGACAGGGGGCGGTATGTCCGGTGAAGCTTTCTTT; cdr3_aa: CASSLWGTGGGMSGEAFF
j_call: TRBJ1-2; d_call: -; clone_size: -; v_call: TRBV7-2; cdr3_nt: TGTGCCAGCAGTTCAAGGCGGGGAAACTATGGCTACACCTTC; cdr3_aa: CASSSRRGNYGYTF
j_call: TRBJ1-2; d_call: -; clone_size: -; v_call: TRBV12-3/TRBV12-4; cdr3_nt: TGTGCCAGCAGTGTCGGCAGGGGATTTGGCTACACCTTC; cdr3_aa: CASSVGRGFGYTF
j_call: TRBJ1-1; d_call: -; clone_size: -; v_call: TRBV6-2/TRBV6-3; cdr3_nt: TGTGCCAGCAGTTCACGACAGACTTTGAACACTGAAGCTTTCTTT; cdr3_aa: CASSSRQTLNTEAFF
j_call: TRBJ2-7; d_call: -; clone_size: once; v_call: TRBV18; cdr3_nt: TGTGCCAGCTCACCTCAGGGAGGCCCCGGGGAGCAGTACTTC; cdr3_aa: CASSPQGGPGEQYF
j_call: TRBJ2-7; d_call: TRBD1; clone_size: -; v_call: TRBV29-1; cdr3_nt: TGCAGCGTAGAATGGACAGGCGGGGAGCAGTACTTC; cdr3_aa: CSVEWTGGEQYF
j_call: TRBJ2-6; d_call: TRBD1; clone_size: -; v_call: TRBV4-2; cdr3_nt: TGTGCCAGCAGCCAGGGACAGGGGTTTGTGTGGGGGGCCAACGTCCTGACTTTC; cdr3_aa: CASSQGQGFVWGANVLTF
j_call: TRBJ1-2; d_call: TRBD1; clone_size: -; v_call: TRBV6-2/TRBV6-3; cdr3_nt: TGTGCCAGCAGTAGCCCGACAGGGCGAGGGCTTAACTATGGCTACACCTTC; cdr3_aa: CASSSPTGRGLNYGYTF
j_call: TRBJ1-1; d_call: -; clone_size: -; v_call: TRBV28; cdr3_nt: TGTGCCAGCAGTTTGAGGATCGACGGCACTGAAGCTTTCTTT; cdr3_aa: CASSLRIDGTEAFF
j_call: TRBJ2-1; d_call: -; clone_size: -; v_call: TRBV9; cdr3_nt: TGTGCCAGCAGCGTAGCAATTTCCTACAATGAGCAGTTCTTC; cdr3_aa: CASSVAISYNEQFF
j_call: TRBJ2-1; d_call: TRBD2; clone_size: -; v_call: TRBV5-1; cdr3_nt: TGCGCCAGCAGCTTGGTTCCGGGAGGACGTAGTGATGAGCAGTTCTTC; cdr3_aa: CASSLVPGGRSDEQFF
j_call: TRBJ1-1; d_call: -; clone_size: few; v_call: TRBV28; cdr3_nt: TGTGCCAGCAGGCCTTCGACAGACAAAGCTTTCTTT; cdr3_aa: CASRPSTDKAFF
j_call: TRBJ2-5; d_call: TRBD1; clone_size: -; v_call: TRBV11-1; cdr3_nt: TGTGCCAGCAGCTCGGACAGGTACCAAGAGACCCAGTACTTC; cdr3_aa: CASSSDRYQETQYF
j_call: TRBJ1-2; d_call: -; clone_size: -; v_call: TRBV19; cdr3_nt: TGTGCCAGTAGTATCCAAGTAGGGGCGACGGTCGACTATGGCTACACCTTC; cdr3_aa: CASSIQVGATVDYGYTF
j_call: TRBJ2-6; d_call: -; clone_size: -; v_call: TRBV7-3; cdr3_nt: TGTGCCAGCAGCCTTTCAGGAGGAGTGACTGGGGCCAACGTCCTGACTTTC; cdr3_aa: CASSLSGGVTGANVLTF
j_call: TRBJ1-5; d_call: -; clone_size: -; v_call: TRBV12-3/TRBV12-4; cdr3_nt: TGTGCCAGCAGTTCCCGGGAGAATCAGCCCCAGCATTTT; cdr3_aa: CASSSRENQPQHF
j_call: TRBJ2-1; d_call: -; clone_size: -; v_call: TRBV7-8; cdr3_nt: TGTGCCAGCAGCTTAGGCCAGGGAACCTACAATGAGCAGTTCTTC; cdr3_aa: CASSLGQGTYNEQFF
j_call: TRBJ2-7; d_call: TRBD1; clone_size: -; v_call: TRBV2; cdr3_nt: TGTGCCAGCAGTGTGGACAGGGGGCTGGTCGAGCAGTACTTC; cdr3_aa: CASSVDRGLVEQYF
j_call: TRBJ2-1; d_call: TRBD2; clone_size: once; v_call: TRBV2; cdr3_nt: TGTGCCAGAACGGGGGGGCCGAGCGGTGAGCAGTTCTTC; cdr3_aa: CARTGGPSGEQFF
j_call: TRBJ2-1; d_call: TRBD2; clone_size: -; v_call: TRBV7-3; cdr3_nt: TGTGCCAGCAGTCCTAGCGGGAGCTCCTACAATGAGCAGTTCTTC; cdr3_aa: CASSPSGSSYNEQFF
j_call: TRBJ2-3; d_call: TRBD1; clone_size: -; v_call: TRBV18; cdr3_nt: TGTGCCAGCTCACAAGACAGGGGGGCAGATACGCAGTATTTT; cdr3_aa: CASSQDRGADTQYF
j_call: TRBJ1-3; d_call: -; clone_size: -; v_call: TRBV4-3; cdr3_nt: TGCGCCAGCAGCCAAGAAACAGGTTCCGGAAACACCATATATTTT; cdr3_aa: CASSQETGSGNTIYF
j_call: TRBJ1-1; d_call: -; clone_size: -; v_call: TRBV4-3; cdr3_nt: TGCGCCAGCAGCCAAGATCGTCGGGGGGCGGCTACTGAAGCTTTCTTT; cdr3_aa: CASSQDRRGAATEAFF
j_call: TRBJ2-7; d_call: -; clone_size: -; v_call: TRBV25-1; cdr3_nt: TGTGCCAGCAGTGTTCTCTACGAGCAGTACTTC; cdr3_aa: CASSVLYEQYF
j_call: TRBJ2-7; d_call: -; clone_size: -; v_call: TRBV11-3; cdr3_nt: TGTGCCAGCAGCTACGGACAGACCTCCTACGAGCAGTACTTC; cdr3_aa: CASSYGQTSYEQYF